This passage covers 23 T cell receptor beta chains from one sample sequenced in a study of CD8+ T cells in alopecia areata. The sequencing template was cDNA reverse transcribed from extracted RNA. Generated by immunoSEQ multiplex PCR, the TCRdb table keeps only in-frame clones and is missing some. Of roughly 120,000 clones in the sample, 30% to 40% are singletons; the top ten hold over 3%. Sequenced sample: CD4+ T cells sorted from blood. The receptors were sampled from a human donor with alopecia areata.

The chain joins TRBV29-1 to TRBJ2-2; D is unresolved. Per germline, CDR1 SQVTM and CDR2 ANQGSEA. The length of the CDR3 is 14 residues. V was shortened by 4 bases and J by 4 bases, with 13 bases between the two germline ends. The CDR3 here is CSVGTFSGTGELFF. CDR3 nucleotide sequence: TGCAGCGTTGGGACCTTTAGTGGCACCGGGGAGCTGTTTTTT.

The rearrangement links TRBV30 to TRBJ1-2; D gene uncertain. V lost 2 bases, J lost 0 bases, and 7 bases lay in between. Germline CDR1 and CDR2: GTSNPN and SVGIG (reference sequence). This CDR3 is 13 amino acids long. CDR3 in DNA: TGTGCCTGGAGTAGGGCGACTAACTATGGCTACACCTTC. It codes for CAWSRATNYGYTF.

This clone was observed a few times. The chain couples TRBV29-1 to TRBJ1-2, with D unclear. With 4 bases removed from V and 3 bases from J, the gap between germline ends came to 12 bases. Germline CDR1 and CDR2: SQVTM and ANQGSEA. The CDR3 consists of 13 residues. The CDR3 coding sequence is TGCAGCGTTGGGTTTGGGGTCGACTATGGCTACACCTTC. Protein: CSVGFGVDYGYTF.

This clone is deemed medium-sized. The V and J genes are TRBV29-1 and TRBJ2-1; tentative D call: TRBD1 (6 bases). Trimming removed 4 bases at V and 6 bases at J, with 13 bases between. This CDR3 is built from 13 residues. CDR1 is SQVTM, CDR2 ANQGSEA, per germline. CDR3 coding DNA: TGCAGCGTTGCCAGGGGAATAGGCAATGAGCAGTTCTTC. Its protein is CSVARGIGNEQFF.

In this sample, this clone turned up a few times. The CDR3 DNA is TGTGCCAGCAGCCCTTCCCGATCGTTCACTTCCAATGAGCAGTTCTTC. Amino acid sequence: CASSPSRSFTSNEQFF. The chain joins TRBV14 to TRBJ2-1; no firm D call. The CDR3 has 16 amino acids. CDR1 is SGHDN, CDR2 FVKESK, per germline. V lost 4 bases and J lost 6, with 19 bases in between.

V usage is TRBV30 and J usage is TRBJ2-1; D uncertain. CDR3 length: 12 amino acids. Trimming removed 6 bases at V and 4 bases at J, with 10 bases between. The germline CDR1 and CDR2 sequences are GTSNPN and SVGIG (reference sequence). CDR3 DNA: TGTGCCTGTGCGTCGGGTTACAATGAGCAGTTCTTC. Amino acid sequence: CACASGYNEQFF. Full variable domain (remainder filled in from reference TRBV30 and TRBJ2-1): SQTIHQWPATLVQPVGSPLSLECTVEGTSNPNLYWYRQAAGRGLQLLFYSVGIGQISSEVPQNLSASRPQDRQFILSSKKLLLSDSGFYLCACASGYNEQFFGPGTRLTVL.

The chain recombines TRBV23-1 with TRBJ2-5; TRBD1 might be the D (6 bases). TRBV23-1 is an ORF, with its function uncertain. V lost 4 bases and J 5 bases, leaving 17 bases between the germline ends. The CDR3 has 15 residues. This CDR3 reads CASSRRRDTGETQYF. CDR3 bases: TGCGCCAGCAGTCGTCGCAGGGACACGGGGGAGACCCAGTACTTC.

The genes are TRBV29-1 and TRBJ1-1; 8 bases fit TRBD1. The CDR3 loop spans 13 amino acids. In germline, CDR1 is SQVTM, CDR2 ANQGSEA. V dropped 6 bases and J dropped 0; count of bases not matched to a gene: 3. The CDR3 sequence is CSVRGRMNTEAFF. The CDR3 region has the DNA TGCAGCGTCAGGGGGCGAATGAACACTGAAGCTTTCTTT.

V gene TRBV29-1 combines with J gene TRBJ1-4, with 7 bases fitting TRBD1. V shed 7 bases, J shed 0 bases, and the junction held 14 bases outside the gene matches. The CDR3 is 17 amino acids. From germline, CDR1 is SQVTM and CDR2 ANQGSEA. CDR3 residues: CSALKALGQSTNEKLFF. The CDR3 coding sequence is TGCAGCGCTTTGAAAGCCCTGGGACAGTCAACTAATGAAAAACTGTTTTTT.

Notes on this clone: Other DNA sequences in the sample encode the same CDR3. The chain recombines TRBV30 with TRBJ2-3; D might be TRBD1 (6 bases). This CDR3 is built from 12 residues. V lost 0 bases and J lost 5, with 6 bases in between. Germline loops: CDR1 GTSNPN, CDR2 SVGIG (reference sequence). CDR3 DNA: TGTGCCTGGAGTGTAGGGGGAGATACGCAGTATTTT. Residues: CAWSVGGDTQYF.

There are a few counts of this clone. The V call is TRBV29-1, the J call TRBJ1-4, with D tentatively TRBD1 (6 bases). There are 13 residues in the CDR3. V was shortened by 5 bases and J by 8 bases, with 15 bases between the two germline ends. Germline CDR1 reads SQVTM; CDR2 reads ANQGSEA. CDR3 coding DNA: TGCAGCGTTTTGACAGGTGCTCCGGAAAAACTGTTTTTT. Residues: CSVLTGAPEKLFF. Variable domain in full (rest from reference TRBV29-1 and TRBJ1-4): SAVISQKPSRDICQRGTSLTIQCQVDSQVTMMFWYRQQPGQSLTLIATANQGSEATYESGFVIDKFPISRPNLTFSTLTVSNMSPEDSSIYLCSVLTGAPEKLFFGSGTQLSVL.

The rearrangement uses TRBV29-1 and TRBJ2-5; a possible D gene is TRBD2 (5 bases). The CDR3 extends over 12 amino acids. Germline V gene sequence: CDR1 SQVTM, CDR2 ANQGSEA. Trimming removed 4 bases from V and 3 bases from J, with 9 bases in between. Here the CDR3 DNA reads TGCAGCGTTGGGACTCGGAAAGAGACCCAGTACTTC. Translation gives CSVGTRKETQYF.

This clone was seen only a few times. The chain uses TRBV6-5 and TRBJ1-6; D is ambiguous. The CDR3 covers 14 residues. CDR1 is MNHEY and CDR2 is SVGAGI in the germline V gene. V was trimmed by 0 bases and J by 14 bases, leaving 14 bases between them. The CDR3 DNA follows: TGTGCCAGCAGTTACTCGACCCTAGGGTACGCCCTCCACTTT. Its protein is CASSYSTLGYALHF.

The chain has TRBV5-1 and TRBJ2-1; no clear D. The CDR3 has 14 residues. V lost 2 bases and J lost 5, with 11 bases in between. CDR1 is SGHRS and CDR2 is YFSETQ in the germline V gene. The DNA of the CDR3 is TGCGCCAGCAGCTTCCGGTATTTGGACAATGAGCAGTTCTTC. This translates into CASSFRYLDNEQFF.

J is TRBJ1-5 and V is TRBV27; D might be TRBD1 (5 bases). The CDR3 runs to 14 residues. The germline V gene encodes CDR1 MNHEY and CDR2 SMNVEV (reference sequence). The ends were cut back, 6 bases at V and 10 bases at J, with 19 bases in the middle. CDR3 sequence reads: CASSRDLGREPQHF. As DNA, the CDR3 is TGTGCCAGCAGCCGGGACTTGGGTCGGGAACCCCAGCATTTT.

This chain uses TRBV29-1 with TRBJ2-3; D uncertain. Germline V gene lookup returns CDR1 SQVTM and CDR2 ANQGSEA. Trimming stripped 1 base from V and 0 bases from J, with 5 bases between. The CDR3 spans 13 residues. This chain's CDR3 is CSVEGDSTDTQYF. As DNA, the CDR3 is TGCAGCGTTGAAGGGGATAGCACAGATACGCAGTATTTT.

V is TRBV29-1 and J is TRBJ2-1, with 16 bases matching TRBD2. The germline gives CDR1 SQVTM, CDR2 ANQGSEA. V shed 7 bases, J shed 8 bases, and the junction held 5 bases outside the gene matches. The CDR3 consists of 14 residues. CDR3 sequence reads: CSARGLAGGDEQFF. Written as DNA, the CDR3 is TGCAGCGCCAGGGGACTAGCGGGAGGGGATGAGCAGTTCTTC.

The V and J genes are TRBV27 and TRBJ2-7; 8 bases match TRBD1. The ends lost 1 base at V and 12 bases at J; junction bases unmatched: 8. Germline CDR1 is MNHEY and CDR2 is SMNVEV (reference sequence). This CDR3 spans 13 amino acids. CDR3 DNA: TGTGCCAGCAGTTTATTAGGACAGGGAGGATGGTACTTC. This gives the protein CASSLLGQGGWYF.

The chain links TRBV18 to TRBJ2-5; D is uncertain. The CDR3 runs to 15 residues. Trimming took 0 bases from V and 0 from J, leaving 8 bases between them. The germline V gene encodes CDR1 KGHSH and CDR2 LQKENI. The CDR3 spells CASSPPGPNQETQYF. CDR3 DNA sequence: TGTGCCAGCTCACCACCAGGGCCCAACCAAGAGACCCAGTACTTC.

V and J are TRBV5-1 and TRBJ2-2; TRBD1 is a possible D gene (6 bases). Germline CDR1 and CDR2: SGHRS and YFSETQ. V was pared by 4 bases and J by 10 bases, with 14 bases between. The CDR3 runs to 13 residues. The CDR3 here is CASSQGSGVELFF. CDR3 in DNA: TGCGCCAGCAGCCAAGGATCAGGGGTGGAGCTGTTTTTT.

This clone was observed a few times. The CDR3 DNA follows: TGTGCAGGGCGGAGCTACGAGCAGTACTTC. The encoded protein is CAGRSYEQYF. The chain recombines TRBV30 with TRBJ2-7; D not certain. The CDR3 contains 10 residues. CDR1 and CDR2 from the germline V gene are GTSNPN and SVGIG (reference sequence).

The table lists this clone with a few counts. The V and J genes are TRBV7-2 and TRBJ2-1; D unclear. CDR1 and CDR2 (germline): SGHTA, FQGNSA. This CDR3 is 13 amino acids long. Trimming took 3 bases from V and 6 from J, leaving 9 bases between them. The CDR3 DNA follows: TGTGCCAGCAGCTTCGTAACTTCCAATGAGCAGTTCTTC. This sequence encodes CASSFVTSNEQFF.

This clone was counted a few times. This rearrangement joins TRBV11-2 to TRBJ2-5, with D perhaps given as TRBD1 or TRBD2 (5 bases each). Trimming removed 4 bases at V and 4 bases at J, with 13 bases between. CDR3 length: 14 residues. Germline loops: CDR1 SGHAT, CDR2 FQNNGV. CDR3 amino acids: CASSSGSGTETQYF. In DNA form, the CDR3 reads TGTGCCAGCAGCTCTGGATCCGGGACAGAGACCCAGTACTTC. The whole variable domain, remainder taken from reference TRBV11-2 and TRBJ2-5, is EAGVAQSPRYKIIEKRQSVAFWCNPISGHATLYWYQQILGQGPKLLIQFQNNGVVDDSQLPKDRFSAERLKGVDSTLKIQPAKLEDSAVYLCASSSGSGTETQYFGPGTRLLVL.